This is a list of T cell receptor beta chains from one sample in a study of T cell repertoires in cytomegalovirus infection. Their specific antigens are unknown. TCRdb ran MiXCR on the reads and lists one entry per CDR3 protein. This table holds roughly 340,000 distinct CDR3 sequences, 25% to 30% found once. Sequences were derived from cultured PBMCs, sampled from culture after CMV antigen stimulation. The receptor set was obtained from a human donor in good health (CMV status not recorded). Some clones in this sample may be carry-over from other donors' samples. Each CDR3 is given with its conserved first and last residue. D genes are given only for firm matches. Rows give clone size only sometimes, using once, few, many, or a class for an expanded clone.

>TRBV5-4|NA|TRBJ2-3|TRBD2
CASSPPTSGPPTQYF
TGTGCCAGCAGCCCTCCGACTAGCGGGCCTCCCACGCAGTATTTT
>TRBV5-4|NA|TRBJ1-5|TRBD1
CASSAQGVNQPQHF
TGTGCCAGCAGCGCACAGGGGGTCAATCAGCCCCAGCATTTT
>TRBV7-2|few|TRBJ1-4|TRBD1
CASSKRRGQGLSNEKLFF
TGTGCCAGCAGCAAACGGCGGGGACAGGGCTTATCTAATGAAAAACTGTTTTTT
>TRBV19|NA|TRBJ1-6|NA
CASSILAGPYSPLHF
TGTGCCAGTAGTATACTAGCAGGTCCCTACTCACCCCTCCACTTT
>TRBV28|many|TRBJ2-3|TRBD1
CASSFSTGGTDTQYF
TGTGCCAGCAGTTTCTCGACAGGGGGGACAGATACGCAGTATTTT
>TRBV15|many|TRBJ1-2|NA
CATSGRRGETNYGYTF
TGTGCCACCAGCGGACGAAGGGGAGAAACTAACTATGGCTACACCTTC
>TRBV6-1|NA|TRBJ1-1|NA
CASSRGREAFF
TGTGCCAGCAGCCGCGGCCGAGAAGCTTTCTTT
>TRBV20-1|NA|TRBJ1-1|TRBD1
CSARGGAGGAVAFF
TGCAGTGCTAGAGGGGGGGCAGGGGGCGCAGTAGCTTTCTTT
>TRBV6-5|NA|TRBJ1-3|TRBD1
CASSRQGEAGNTIYF
TGTGCCAGCAGTCGACAGGGTGAGGCTGGAAACACCATATATTTT
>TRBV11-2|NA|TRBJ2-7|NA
CASSLMQGGSYEQYF
TGTGCCAGCAGCTTAATGCAGGGAGGCTCCTACGAGCAGTACTTC
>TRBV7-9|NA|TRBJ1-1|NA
CASSLAPVNTEAFF
TGTGCCAGCAGCTTAGCGCCGGTAAACACTGAAGCTTTCTTT
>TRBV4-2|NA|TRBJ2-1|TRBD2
CASSQRISGAGAGWNEQFF
TGTGCCAGCAGCCAAAGAATTTCCGGAGCGGGGGCTGGGTGGAATGAGCAGTTCTTC
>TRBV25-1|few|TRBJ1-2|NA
CASSESGTSYGYTF
TGTGCCAGCAGTGAATCCGGGACAAGCTATGGCTACACCTTC
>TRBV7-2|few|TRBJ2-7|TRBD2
CASSWTSGRGEQYF
TGTGCCAGCAGCTGGACTAGCGGGAGGGGCGAGCAGTACTTC
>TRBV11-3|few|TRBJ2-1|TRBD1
CASSLGRTGRSEQFF
TGTGCCAGCAGCTTAGGCCGGACAGGGAGGTCTGAGCAGTTCTTC
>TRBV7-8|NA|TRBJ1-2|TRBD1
CASSVYPLSGGYGYTF
TGTGCCAGCAGCGTCTACCCCCTTTCAGGGGGCTATGGCTACACCTTC
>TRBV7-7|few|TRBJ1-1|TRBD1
CASSPFQGAVTEAFF
TGTGCCAGCAGCCCTTTCCAGGGGGCAGTCACTGAAGCTTTCTTT
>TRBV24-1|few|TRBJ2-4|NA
CATSDPTDAKNIQYF
TGTGCCACCAGTGATCCGACAGACGCCAAAAACATTCAGTACTTC
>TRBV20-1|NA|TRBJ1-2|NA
CSVTYGYTF
TGCAGTGTGACTTACGGCTACACCTTC
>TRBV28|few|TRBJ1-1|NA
CASKTFRNTEAFF
TGTGCCAGCAAGACTTTTCGGAACACTGAAGCTTTCTTT
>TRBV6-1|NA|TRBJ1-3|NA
CASRPTEQSSGNTIYF
TGTGCCAGCAGACCTACAGAACAGAGCTCTGGAAACACCATATATTTT
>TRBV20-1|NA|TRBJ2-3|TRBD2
CSASDGRGADTQYF
TGCAGTGCTAGTGACGGGAGGGGCGCAGATACGCAGTATTTT
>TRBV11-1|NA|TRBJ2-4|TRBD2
CASSDGLASKNIQYF
TGTGCCAGCAGCGACGGACTAGCATCCAAAAACATTCAGTACTTC
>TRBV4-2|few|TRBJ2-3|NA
CASSQEVLEVDTQYF
TGTGCCAGCAGCCAAGAAGTGCTGGAAGTCGATACGCAGTATTTT
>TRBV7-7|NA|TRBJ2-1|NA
CASSESRVNEQFF
TGTGCTAGCAGCGAATCCCGGGTTAATGAGCAGTTCTTC
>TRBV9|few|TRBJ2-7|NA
CASSVGVGRDDEQYF
TGTGCCAGCAGCGTAGGCGTGGGAAGGGATGACGAGCAGTACTTC
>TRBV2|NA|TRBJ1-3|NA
CASFQETGNTIYF
TGTGCCAGCTTCCAGGAAACTGGAAACACCATATATTTT
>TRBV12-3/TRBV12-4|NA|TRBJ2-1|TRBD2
CASSLAGLAGGSSYNEQFF
TGTGCCAGCAGTTTAGCTGGACTAGCGGGAGGGAGCTCCTACAATGAGCAGTTCTTC
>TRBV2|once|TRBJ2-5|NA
CASSREGQETQYF
TGTGCCAGCAGTAGAGAGGGGCAAGAGACCCAGTACTTC
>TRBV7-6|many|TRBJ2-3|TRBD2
CASSSLAGSTDTQYF
TGTGCCAGCAGCAGCCTAGCGGGGAGCACAGATACGCAGTATTTT
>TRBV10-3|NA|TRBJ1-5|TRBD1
CAISPGQGTFEPQHF
TGTGCCATCAGTCCGGGACAGGGGACTTTTGAGCCCCAGCATTTT
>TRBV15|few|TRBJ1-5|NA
CATSRDGGTSQPQHF
TGTGCCACCAGCAGAGACGGGGGGACGAGTCAGCCCCAGCATTTT
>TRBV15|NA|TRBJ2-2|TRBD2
CATSRLAGTGELFF
TGTGCCACCAGCAGGTTAGCGGGCACCGGGGAGCTGTTTTTT
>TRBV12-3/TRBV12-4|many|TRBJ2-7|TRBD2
CASSSLAGGSYEQYF
TGTGCCAGCAGTTCCCTAGCGGGAGGATCCTACGAGCAGTACTTC
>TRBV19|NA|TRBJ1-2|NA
CASTTQGADSHFGYTF
TGTGCCAGTACCACCCAAGGGGCGGACTCACACTTCGGCTACACCTTC
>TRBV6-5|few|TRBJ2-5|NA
CASSYWGAGETQYF
TGTGCCAGCAGTTACTGGGGGGCAGGGGAGACCCAGTACTTC
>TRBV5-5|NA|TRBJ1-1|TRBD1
CASSLTGGSSTEAFF
TGTGCCAGCAGCTTAACAGGGGGATCGAGCACTGAAGCTTTCTTT
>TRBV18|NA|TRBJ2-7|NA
CASSNPYGTAPIKYEQYF
TGTGCCAGCTCCAACCCCTACGGGACCGCCCCTATAAAATACGAGCAGTACTTC
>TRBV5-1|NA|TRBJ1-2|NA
CASSLLTPLYGYTF
TGCGCCAGCAGCTTACTGACACCGCTCTATGGCTACACCTTC
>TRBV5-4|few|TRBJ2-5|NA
CASSLSRTQETQYF
TGTGCCAGCAGCTTGTCCCGGACTCAAGAGACCCAGTACTTC
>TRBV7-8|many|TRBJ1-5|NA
CASSTRTVNQPQHF
TGTGCCAGCAGCACCCGGACAGTTAATCAGCCCCAGCATTTT
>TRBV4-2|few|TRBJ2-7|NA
CASSLRIGRDAYEQYF
TGTGCCAGCAGCTTAAGGATCGGCAGGGATGCCTACGAGCAGTACTTC
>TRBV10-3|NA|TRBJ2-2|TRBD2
CAIRTSGRADGVKSTGELFF
TGTGCCATCAGGACTAGCGGGAGGGCCGATGGGGTCAAATCCACCGGGGAGCTGTTTTTT
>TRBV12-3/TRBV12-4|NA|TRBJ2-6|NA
CASRRTWGANSGANVLTF
TGTGCCAGCAGACGTACTTGGGGTGCCAACTCTGGGGCCAACGTCCTGACTTTC
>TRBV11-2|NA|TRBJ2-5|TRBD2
CASSLASSGRARSETQYF
TGTGCCAGCAGCTTAGCTTCTAGCGGGAGGGCGAGATCGGAGACCCAGTACTTC
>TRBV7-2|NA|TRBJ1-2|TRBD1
CASSLVGTGNGYTF
TGTGCCAGCAGCTTAGTAGGGACAGGGAATGGCTACACCTTC
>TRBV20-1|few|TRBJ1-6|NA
CSARDREIYGSPLHF
TGCAGTGCTAGAGATCGGGAGATTTACGGTTCACCCCTCCACTTT
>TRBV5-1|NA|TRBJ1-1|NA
CASSLGPGGGGTEAFF
TGCGCCAGCAGCTTGGGCCCCGGGGGGGGGGGCACTGAAGCTTTCTTT
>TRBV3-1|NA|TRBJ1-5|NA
CASSPWGGRDQPQHF
TGTGCCAGCAGCCCGTGGGGCGGTCGCGATCAGCCCCAGCATTTT
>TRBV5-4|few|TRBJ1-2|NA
CASSSDRATNYGYTF
TGTGCCAGCAGCTCCGACAGAGCGACTAACTATGGCTACACCTTC
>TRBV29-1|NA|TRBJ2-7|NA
CSVRSSYEQYF
TGCAGCGTCCGTAGCTCCTACGAGCAGTACTTC
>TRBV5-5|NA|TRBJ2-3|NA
CASSLAPQGILSTDTQYF
TGTGCCAGCAGCTTAGCCCCCCAGGGGATCCTCAGTACAGATACGCAGTATTTT
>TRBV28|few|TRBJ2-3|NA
CASSLFPGGGPKGTQYF
TGTGCCAGCAGTTTATTCCCAGGGGGAGGGCCAAAGGGTACGCAGTATTTT
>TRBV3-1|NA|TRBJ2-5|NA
CASSQGTRWETQYF
TGTGCCAGCAGCCAGGGGACCCGCTGGGAGACCCAGTACTTC
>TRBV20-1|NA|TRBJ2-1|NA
CSAAPASPSSYNEQFF
TGCAGTGCGGCACCCGCTAGCCCCAGCTCCTACAATGAGCAGTTCTTC
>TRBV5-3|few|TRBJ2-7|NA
CASSPVRGTYEQYF
TGTGCCAGCAGCCCCGTCCGGGGCACCTACGAGCAGTACTTC
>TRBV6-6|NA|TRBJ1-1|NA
CASRQHSTEAFF
TGTGCCAGCAGGCAACATAGCACTGAAGCTTTCTTT
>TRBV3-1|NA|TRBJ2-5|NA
CASSSATQETQYF
TGTGCCAGCAGCTCAGCGACCCAAGAGACCCAGTACTTC
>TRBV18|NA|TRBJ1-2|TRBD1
CASSPRAGGDGYTF
TGTGCCAGCTCACCTCGTGCAGGGGGCGATGGCTACACCTTC
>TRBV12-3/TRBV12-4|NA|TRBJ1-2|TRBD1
CASSSGTAKYGYTF
TGTGCCAGCAGTTCCGGGACAGCTAAGTATGGCTACACCTTC